Shown below are 16 T cell receptor beta chains from a single sample sequenced in a study of blood T cell repertoires in COVID-19. The protocol was immunoSEQ multiplex PCR, while the TCRdb copy is restricted to in-frame clones and leaves out a portion. This table holds 140,000 or so clones, roughly nine tenths found once. Material: peripheral blood. Every receptor here comes from a woman aged 55-75 years with active COVID-19.

This clone was recorded once. The V gene is TRBV19, the J gene TRBJ2-1, with 7 bases matching TRBD2. Per the germline V gene, CDR1 is LNHDA and CDR2 is SQIVND (reference sequence). V gave up 6 bases and J gave up 6 bases; unmatched junction bases: 8. The CDR3 is made up of 14 amino acids. The CDR3 region is CASSPSTSSNEQFF. DNA for the CDR3: TGTGCCAGTAGCCCTTCGACTAGCAGCAATGAGCAGTTCTTC.

This chain links TRBV19 with TRBJ1-4; D uncertain. Germline lookup yields CDR1 LNHDA and CDR2 SQIVND (reference sequence). CDR3 length: 14 amino acids. With 6 bases removed from V and 0 bases from J, the gap between germline ends came to 8 bases. CDR3 sequence reads: CASRPGSTNEKLFF. In nucleotides, the CDR3 is TGTGCCAGTAGGCCGGGATCAACTAATGAAAAACTGTTTTTT.

The genes are TRBV6-5 and TRBJ2-5; D remains ambiguous. Trimming took off 4 bases at V and 5 bases at J, with 17 bases between the two ends. CDR3 length equals 15 residues. Germline V gives CDR1 MNHEY, CDR2 SVGAGI. The CDR3 bases are TGTGCCAGCAGTTCCCTCCCGAGAGGTTTTGAGACCCAGTACTTC. Translation gives CASSSLPRGFETQYF.

This sequence joins TRBV5-1 and TRBJ1-1, with D unclear. The V end lost 0 bases, the J end lost 1 base, and 7 bases lay between the germline ends. Germline CDR1 and CDR2: SGHRS and YFSETQ. CDR3 length: 14 amino acids. Written as DNA, the CDR3 is TGCGCCAGCAGCTTGGACAAACCGAACACTGAAGCTTTCTTT. It codes for CASSLDKPNTEAFF.

This chain links TRBV27 with TRBJ1-1; 7 bases line up with TRBD1. CDR3 length equals 15 residues. The junction had 13 bases not matched to a gene; V was cut back by 7 bases and J by 5 bases. The germline CDR1 and CDR2 sequences are MNHEY and SMNVEV (reference sequence). CDR3 bases: TGTGCCAGCACAGGTCAAGGGGGCGCTAAGACTGAAGCTTTCTTT. It translates to CASTGQGGAKTEAFF.

The chain is built from TRBV6-4 and TRBJ1-2; 10 nucleotides match TRBD1. The J segment lost 13 bases and the V segment lost 6 bases, leaving 11 bases of the junction unmatched. Germline V gives CDR1 MRHNA, CDR2 SNTAGT. The CDR3 has 13 residues. For the CDR3, the DNA is TGTGCCAGCAGACCCGGGACAGGGGCTTCCCCCACCTTC. Translating it yields CASRPGTGASPTF.

This clone was detected only once. This chain links TRBV24-1 with TRBJ2-2, with 8 bases that match TRBD1. Trimming cost V 3 bases and J 1 base; bases outside gene matches: 6. CDR3 length: 17 amino acids. Germline V gene lookup returns CDR1 KGHDR and CDR2 SFDVKD. The CDR3 sequence is CATSDIGQGLNTGELFF. In DNA, the CDR3 is TGTGCCACCAGTGATATCGGACAGGGACTGAACACCGGGGAGCTGTTTTTT.

This clone has a handful of counts. The CDR3 nucleotides read TGTGCCAGTAGTAAACAGGACTCTGGAAACACCATATATTTT. It yields the protein CASSKQDSGNTIYF. This chain joins TRBV19 and TRBJ1-3; a possible D gene is TRBD1 (5 bases). The CDR3 length is 14 residues. Looked up from germline, CDR1 is LNHDA and CDR2 is SQIVND (reference sequence). V lost 4 bases and J 0 bases, leaving 7 bases between the germline ends.

The CDR3, as DNA: TGTGCCAGCAGCTTCCAGACAGGTGATACGCAGTATTTT. Translating gives CASSFQTGDTQYF. The V gene is TRBV7-7, the J gene TRBJ2-3, with D possibly being TRBD1 (6 bases). Germline assignment: CDR1 SSHAT and CDR2 FNYEAQ (reference sequence). The CDR3 has 13 amino acids. V was cut by 3 bases and J by 6 bases, with 10 bases left in between.

The V call is TRBV6-2 or TRBV6-3, the J call TRBJ2-7; 9 bases match TRBD1. The CDR3 covers 15 residues. J was trimmed by 2 bases and V by 2 bases; bases with no gene match: 4. In germline, CDR1 is MNHEY, CDR2 SVGEGT. The CDR3 loop reads CASSYHRDRAYEQYF. The CDR3 DNA reads TGTGCCAGCAGTTACCACCGGGACAGGGCCTACGAGCAGTACTTC.

The chain couples TRBV5-4 to TRBJ2-3, with TRBD2 identical over 8 bases. CDR3 length: 18 amino acids. Germline values: CDR1 SGHNT, CDR2 YYREEE (reference sequence). With V trimmed by 3 bases and J by 4 bases, 16 bases remained unmatched. The CDR3 nucleotides read TGTGCCAGCAGCTCCCCCTTTAGCGGGGAGACCTCGGCAGATACGCAGTATTTT. It is translated as CASSSPFSGETSADTQYF.

The rearrangement uses TRBV6-1 and TRBJ1-2, with D unclear. The CDR3 length is 15 residues. Per germline, CDR1 MNHNS and CDR2 SASEGT. Trimming left V 0 bases short and J 5 bases short, with 13 bases between. The DNA for the CDR3 is TGTGCCAGCAGTGAAGCGGGGAGGAGGGTTTATGGCTACACCTTC. Residues: CASSEAGRRVYGYTF.

This clone was counted a few times. DNA for the CDR3: TGTGCCAGTAACCCCCGGGGACAGGGACGTGGCTACACCTTC. Translated, it gives CASNPRGQGRGYTF. The genes are TRBV19 and TRBJ1-2, with TRBD1 matching 9 bases. V lost 7 bases, J lost 7 bases, and 10 bases stayed unmatched. CDR1 LNHDA and CDR2 SQIVND come from the germline V gene (reference sequence). The CDR3 has 14 residues.

The chain recombines TRBV13 with TRBJ2-7; TRBD2 aligns across 7 bases. The CDR3 runs to 15 residues. After removal of 5 bases from V and 0 bases from J, the junction contained 7 bases not matched to a gene. Germline V gives CDR1 PRHDT, CDR2 FYEKMQ (reference sequence). The CDR3 region has the DNA TGTGCCAGCAGCGATAGCGGGTTAGGCTCCTACGAGCAGTACTTC. Protein product: CASSDSGLGSYEQYF.

This chain joins TRBV6-4 and TRBJ1-2, with 7 nucleotides matching TRBD1. The V segment lost 5 bases and the J segment 0 bases; nucleotides outside the gene matches: 3. The CDR3 covers 14 residues. Looked up from germline, CDR1 is MRHNA and CDR2 is SNTAGT. CDR3 bases: TGTGCCAGCAGTCCCGGGACAGCTAACTATGGCTACACCTTC. This codes for CASSPGTANYGYTF.

The chain uses TRBV23-1 and TRBJ1-1; 7 nucleotides match TRBD1. TRBV23-1 is placed among ORFs of uncertain function. V dropped 4 bases and J dropped 6; count of bases not matched to a gene: 8. The CDR3 loop spans 14 amino acids. The CDR3 coding sequence is TGCGCCAGCAGTCCCCGACACAGGGGTGCTGAAGCTTTCTTT. Encoded protein: CASSPRHRGAEAFF.